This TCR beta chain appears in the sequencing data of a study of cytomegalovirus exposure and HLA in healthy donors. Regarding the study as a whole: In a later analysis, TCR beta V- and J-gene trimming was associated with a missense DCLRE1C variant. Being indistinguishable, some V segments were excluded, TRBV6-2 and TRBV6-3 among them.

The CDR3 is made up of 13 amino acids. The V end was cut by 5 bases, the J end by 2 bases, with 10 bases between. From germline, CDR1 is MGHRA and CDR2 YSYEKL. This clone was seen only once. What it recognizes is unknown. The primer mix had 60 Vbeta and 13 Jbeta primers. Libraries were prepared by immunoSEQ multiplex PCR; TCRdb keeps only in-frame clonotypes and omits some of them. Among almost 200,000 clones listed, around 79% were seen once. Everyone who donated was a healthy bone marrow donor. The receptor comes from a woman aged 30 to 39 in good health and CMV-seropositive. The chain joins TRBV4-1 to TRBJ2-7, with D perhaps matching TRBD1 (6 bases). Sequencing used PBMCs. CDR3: CASSSGDPYEQYF. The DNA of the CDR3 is TGCGCCAGCAGCTCAGGGGACCCCTACGAGCAGTACTTC.